The 14 T cell receptor beta chains listed next were all sequenced from one sample in a study of OX40 agonist ivuxolimab in advanced cancers. Libraries came from the immunoSEQ multiplex PCR assay. TCRdb took this table from immuneACCESS and kept in-frame rearrangements with V and J called. Such tables lack part of the clones; where checked against another copy, unresolved V genes explain under half of the gap, and the rest is unexplained. A total of around 70,000 clones appear in this sample, approximately 88% of them only once. The ten largest account for about 1% of the sample. The specimen comprised CD4+ or CD8+ T cells sorted from blood, sampled in a trial of the OX40 agonist ivuxolimab. These receptors originate from an adult with an advanced solid tumor such as melanoma, head and neck, liver or kidney cancer.

The V gene is TRBV28, the J gene TRBJ2-7, with D possibly called TRBD1 or TRBD2 (5 bases each). Germline CDR1 is MDHEN and CDR2 is SYDVKM. Trimming pared 5 bases from V and 3 bases from J, leaving 17 bases between. This CDR3 is 15 amino acids long. CDR3 sequence: CASSPSGPTFYEQYF. The CDR3 DNA reads TGTGCCAGCAGTCCATCGGGACCTACCTTCTACGAGCAGTACTTC.

The J gene is TRBJ2-2, the V gene TRBV5-1; 7 positions match TRBD2. Germline loops: CDR1 SGHRS, CDR2 YFSETQ. The CDR3 length is 15 residues. With 4 bases clipped from V and 4 bases from J, the junction kept 7 bases outside the gene matches. This CDR3 reads CASSERGDPTGELFF. The CDR3 region has the DNA TGCGCCAGCAGCGAGCGGGGAGACCCCACCGGGGAGCTGTTTTTT.

The CDR3 reads CASSVDLGATKLFF. CDR3 bases: TGTGCCAGCAGCGTAGATTTAGGGGCCACGAAACTGTTTTTT. This rearrangement joins TRBV9 to TRBJ1-4; D perhaps matches TRBD1 (5 bases). Looked up from germline, CDR1 is SGDLS and CDR2 is YYNGEE. V lost 0 bases, J lost 11 bases, and 14 bases lay in between. This CDR3 region has 14 residues.

With respect to this clone: Relative to the germline gene, one junction end is altered; a read error may explain this. This chain links TRBV5-8 with TRBJ2-3; TRBD2 aligns across 15 bases. This CDR3 has 13 amino acids. CDR1 is SGHTS and CDR2 is YDEGEE in the germline V gene. In DNA form, the CDR3 reads TGTGCCAGCAGCTTCAGGACTAGCGGGAGGGCCGTTTTT. Translation: CASSFRTSGRAVF.

In this sample, this clone turned up once. The chain joins TRBV28 to TRBJ2-7, with D perhaps TRBD2 (6 bases). CDR3 length equals 14 residues. Germline CDR1 and CDR2: MDHEN and SYDVKM. V shed 7 bases and J shed 2 bases, with 15 bases lying between them. The DNA for the CDR3 is TGTGCCAGCATTAAATCTAGCGCGGCCTACGAGCAGTACTTC. Its protein product is CASIKSSAAYEQYF.

V is TRBV2 and J is TRBJ1-5; tentative D call: TRBD1 (5 bases). With 7 bases removed from V and 0 bases from J, the gap between germline ends came to 13 bases. The CDR3 consists of 15 residues. The germline CDR1 and CDR2 sequences are SNHLY and FYNNEI. The CDR3 loop is CASTTAGLSNQPQHF. Here the CDR3 DNA reads TGTGCCAGCACCACGGCGGGGCTTAGCAATCAGCCCCAGCATTTT.

The J gene is TRBJ2-7, the V gene TRBV7-8; D gene unclear. CDR1 is SGHVS, CDR2 FQNEAQ, per germline. V lost 5 bases and J lost 5, with 7 bases in between. The CDR3 is 11 residues long. Here the CDR3 reads CASSPLNEQYF. DNA of the CDR3: TGTGCCAGCAGCCCCCTGAACGAGCAGTACTTC.

This clone was detected once. The V gene is TRBV7-9, the J gene TRBJ2-1; D not certain. Germline CDR1 is SEHNR and CDR2 is FQNEAQ (reference sequence). V was pared by 5 bases and J by 10 bases, with 9 bases between. The CDR3 is made up of 11 amino acids. The CDR3 loop is CASSERWEQFF. DNA for the CDR3: TGTGCCAGCAGCGAACGGTGGGAGCAGTTCTTC.

J is TRBJ2-2 and V is TRBV7-9; D remains unclear. V was pared by 5 bases and J by 0 bases, with 10 bases between. Looked up from germline, CDR1 is SEHNR and CDR2 is FQNEAQ (reference sequence). The CDR3 covers 15 residues. This CDR3 is CASSPRVANTGELFF. DNA of the CDR3: TGTGCCAGCAGCCCTAGAGTGGCGAACACCGGGGAGCTGTTTTTT.

The sample holds one count of this clone. The chain links TRBV18 to TRBJ1-5; tentative D call: TRBD1 (5 bases). Trimming left V 6 bases short and J 4 bases short, with 22 bases between. There are 17 residues in the CDR3. The V gene's germline CDR1 is KGHSH and CDR2 LQKENI. Here the CDR3 DNA reads TGTGCCAGCTCTGTTCTCCCCGTGGGCCAGGGTAATCAGCCCCAGCATTTT. Protein: CASSVLPVGQGNQPQHF.

This clone was detected once. This chain connects TRBV7-2 to TRBJ1-4, with D possibly TRBD1 on 6 matching bases. Germline-derived CDR1 and CDR2 are SGHTA and FQGNSA. The germline V and J ends were trimmed by 5 bases and 2 bases, with 15 bases remaining between them. The CDR3 is 16 amino acids. The CDR3 reads CASSPNGGYTNEKLFF. CDR3 DNA: TGTGCCAGCAGCCCCAACGGGGGCTACACTAATGAAAAACTGTTTTTT. Full variable domain (rest looked up from reference TRBV7-2 and TRBJ1-4): GAGVSQSPSNKVTEKGKDVELRCDPISGHTALYWYRQSLGQGLEFLIYFQGNSAPDKSGLPSDRFSAERTGGSVSTLTIQRTQQEDSAVYLCASSPNGGYTNEKLFFGSGTQLSVL.

The J gene is TRBJ1-1, the V gene TRBV19, with D possibly being TRBD1 (5 bases). The CDR3 loop spans 22 amino acids. Trimming removed 5 bases from V and 6 bases from J, with 40 bases in between. CDR1 is LNHDA and CDR2 is SQIVND in the germline V gene (reference sequence). CDR3 sequence (DNA): TGTGCCAGTAGTTGGGCCGGGAGTATAGGATCCGGGGGGGACCCCCGAGGGGCTGAAGCTTTCTTT. It translates to CASSWAGSIGSGGDPRGAEAFF.

The CDR3 spells CASSARSGTDTQYF. In DNA form, the CDR3 reads TGCGCCAGCAGCGCTCGGTCGGGCACAGATACGCAGTATTTT. This chain uses TRBV5-1 with TRBJ2-3; D ambiguous. Germline-derived CDR1 and CDR2 are SGHRS and YFSETQ. Trimming left V 4 bases short and J 1 base short, with 10 bases between. The CDR3 sequence is 14 residues long.

This chain uses TRBV11-3 with TRBJ1-3; no clear D. The germline CDR1 and CDR2 sequences are SGHNT and YENEEA. V was cut by 8 bases and J by 4 bases, with 9 bases left in between. This CDR3 spans 12 amino acids. The CDR3: CASSETGNTIYF. The CDR3 bases are TGTGCCAGCTCCGAGACCGGAAACACCATATATTTT.